The 28 T cell receptor beta chains below come from one sample, sequenced in a study of tumor-infiltrating lymphocytes in glioblastoma multiforme. Three nested ARM-PCR rounds with V-beta and C-beta primers built TCRB libraries. TCRdb re-called the multiplex PCR reads through MiXCR, storing one row per CDR3 protein. This sample has about 9,600 distinct CDR3 sequences, with roughly 70% found just once. The material sequenced was brain tumor tissue. The receptors originated from a male donor with glioblastoma.

The rearrangement links TRBV2 to TRBJ2-2, with no clear D. The germline V gene has CDR1 SNHLY and CDR2 FYNNEI. With 8 bases removed from V and 6 bases from J, the gap between germline ends came to 13 bases. There are 13 residues in the CDR3. The CDR3, as DNA: TGTGCCAGCCACCCTGATACGGCCGGGGAGCTGTTTTTT. This gives the protein CASHPDTAGELFF.

The chain combines TRBV20-1 with TRBJ2-1, with 7 bases aligning to TRBD1. Germline CDR1 DFQATT, CDR2 SNEGSKA (reference sequence). The CDR3 totals 16 residues. V gave up 6 bases and J gave up 7 bases; unmatched junction bases: 18. This chain's CDR3 is CSADPPRKARGNEQFF. The CDR3 DNA reads as TGCAGTGCAGACCCACCGCGGAAGGCCAGGGGGAATGAGCAGTTCTTC.

This clonotype counts as medium-sized. The rearrangement links TRBV10-3 to TRBJ2-6; 7 nucleotides line up with TRBD1. The CDR3 loop spans 18 amino acids. Per germline, CDR1 ENHRY and CDR2 SYGVKD. J lost 0 bases, V lost 4 bases, and 9 bases had no gene match. The CDR3 sequence: CAISGWRQGHSGANVLTF. The CDR3 DNA reads as TGTGCCATCAGTGGATGGAGACAGGGACACTCTGGGGCCAACGTCCTGACTTTC.

The chain links TRBV11-2 to TRBJ2-1; the match to TRBD1 covers 11 bases. Per germline, CDR1 SGHAT and CDR2 FQNNGV. The CDR3 covers 19 residues. V lost 5 bases, J lost 4 bases, and 16 bases stayed unmatched. The CDR3 loop is CASSRRGQGVQSSYNEQFF. The CDR3 DNA follows: TGTGCCAGCAGCCGACGGGGACAGGGGGTCCAGAGCTCATACAATGAGCAGTTCTTC.

About this clonotype itself: A much larger clone differs by one base, so this may be a read error. V and J are TRBV7-3 and TRBJ2-2, with TRBD2 matching 9 bases. CDR1 is SGHTA, CDR2 FQGTGA, per germline. This CDR3 is built from 11 residues. The CDR3 DNA follows: TGTGCCAGCAGGGCTAGCGGGGAGCTGCTTTTT. It is translated as CASRASGELLF.

This clonotype was found once. Germline and junction disagree at one end, which may indicate a read error. CDR3 residues: CASSPSLGQGLAVNTVELFF. CDR3 in DNA: TGTGCCAGCAGCCCCTCATTAGGCCAAGGGCTAGCGGTAAACACCGTGGAGCTGTTTTTT. The V gene is TRBV11-2, the J gene TRBJ2-2, with 7 positions matching TRBD2. Germline CDR1 is SGHAT and CDR2 is FQNNGV. The CDR3 totals 20 residues.

This clonotype showed up just a few times. The chain is built from TRBV29-1 and TRBJ2-4; D remains unclear. V was pared by 1 base and J by 0 bases, with 7 bases between. The length of the CDR3 is 14 residues. The germline gives CDR1 SQVTM, CDR2 ANQGSEA. In nucleotides, the CDR3 is TGCAGCGTTGAAGGGATGGGAGCCAAAAACATTCAGTACTTC. Residues: CSVEGMGAKNIQYF.

As for this clonotype: It is likely a read error, because the conserved phenylalanine at the end of the CDR3 is missing. This chain connects TRBV20-1 to TRBJ2-7, with D uncertain. The CDR3 length is 13 residues. Trimming left V 3 bases short and J 4 bases short, with 13 bases between. Germline assignment: CDR1 DFQATT and CDR2 SNEGSKA (reference sequence). CDR3 in amino acids: CSASHPRKYEQYI. The DNA for the CDR3 is TGCAGTGCTAGCCACCCGCGAAAATACGAGCAGTACATC.

This clonotype is categorized as large (0.1 to 1%). The gene calls are TRBV29-1 and TRBJ2-7; 7 bases fit TRBD2. The V gene end was trimmed by 6 bases and the J gene end by 3 bases; junction bases not matched to a gene: 11. Germline assignment: CDR1 SQVTM and CDR2 ANQGSEA. CDR3 length: 14 amino acids. As DNA, the CDR3 is TGCAGCGTGAATGGGGCTAGCGGATTCTACGAGCAGTACTTC. Its translation: CSVNGASGFYEQYF.

This clonotype was found once. J is TRBJ2-5 and V is TRBV11-2, with 7 bases aligning to TRBD2. From germline, CDR1 is SGHAT and CDR2 FQNNGV. J was trimmed by 5 bases and V by 5 bases; bases with no gene match: 5. The CDR3 length is 13 residues. CDR3 residues: CASSPQRGETQYF. CDR3 DNA: TGTGCCAGCAGCCCCCAGCGGGGTGAGACCCAGTACTTC.

On this clonotype: The CDR3 ends on some other residue instead of the conserved phenylalanine or tryptophan, so this is likely a read error. The V gene is TRBV12-3 or TRBV12-4, the J gene TRBJ2-5; D is unresolved. This CDR3 is 13 amino acids long. The V end lost 5 bases, the J end lost 1 base, and 8 bases lay between the germline ends. CDR3 amino acids: CASSKLPQETQYC. CDR3 DNA: TGTGCCAGCAGTAAACTTCCCCAAGAGACCCAGTACTGC.

A remark on this clonotype: A much larger clone lies a single base off, so this may be a read error. The V and J genes are TRBV29-1 and TRBJ2-7, with 10 bases identical to TRBD2. CDR3 size: 14 residues. Germline-derived CDR1 and CDR2 are SQVTM and ANQGSEA. The CDR3 DNA reads as TGCAGCGCCGCAGGGCTAGCGGGGGACTACGAGCAGTGCTTC. This encodes CSAAGLAGDYEQCF.

The sample holds a few counts of this clonotype. The chain carries TRBV10-1 and TRBJ2-7, with 11 positions matching TRBD1. Germline V gene lookup returns CDR1 WNHNN and CDR2 SYGVQD (reference sequence). The V gene end was trimmed by 2 bases and the J gene end by 2 bases; junction bases not matched to a gene: 5. The length of the CDR3 is 16 residues. The CDR3 bases are TGCGCCAGCAGTGAGCGGGGACAGGGGGTCCCCTACGAGCAGTACTTC. Protein product: CASSERGQGVPYEQYF.

On this clonotype: Since no conserved phenylalanine or tryptophan closes the CDR3, a read error is the likely cause. The chain links TRBV6-2 or TRBV6-3 to TRBJ1-6; the D is unclear. The CDR3 has 15 residues. CDR1 and CDR2 (germline): MNHEY, SVGEGT. The CDR3 region is CPSSAISSYNSPLHS. CDR3 nucleotides: TGTCCCAGCAGTGCGATCAGCTCCTATAATTCACCCCTCCACTCT.

This clonotype occurred a few times. The chain has TRBV20-1 and TRBJ1-1; a possible D gene is TRBD1 (6 bases). In germline, CDR1 is DFQATT, CDR2 SNEGSKA (reference sequence). CDR3 length equals 14 residues. V was clipped by 0 bases and J by 11 bases, with 19 bases between them. DNA for the CDR3: TGCAGTGCTAGAGAGGACAGTGGGCCTGTTGGCGCTTTCTTT. This sequence encodes CSAREDSGPVGAFF.

As for this clonotype: Germline and junction disagree at one end, which may indicate a read error. The chain recombines TRBV20-1 with TRBJ2-7, with D possibly TRBD2 on 6 matching bases. This CDR3 spans 15 amino acids. Germline V CDR1 and CDR2: DFQATT, SNEGSKA (reference sequence). CDR3 sequence: CSARGPGLSLVEQHF. CDR3 nucleotides: TGCAGTGCTAGAGGGCCTGGACTATCTTTGGTCGAGCAGCACTTC.

This clonotype was detected only a few times. The junction does not match germline at one end; this may be a read error. The genes are TRBV29-1 and TRBJ2-1, with D unresolved. Per the germline V gene, CDR1 is SQVTM and CDR2 is ANQGSEA. The CDR3 is 11 residues long. The CDR3 region has the DNA TGCAGCGTTCTAATGGAGTATGAGCAGCTCTTC. Encoded protein: CSVLMEYEQLF.

The V gene is TRBV20-1, the J gene TRBJ2-7, with 11 bases lining up with TRBD2. J gave up 9 bases and V 8 bases, and 18 bases lay outside the gene matches. The germline CDR1 and CDR2 sequences are DFQATT and SNEGSKA (reference sequence). The CDR3 is 15 amino acids. CDR3 loop: CSPNLRTSGLPGQYF. The CDR3 DNA is TGCAGTCCCAACCTTAGGACTAGCGGGCTCCCGGGGCAGTACTTC.

This chain connects TRBV5-5 to TRBJ2-4; D call uncertain. Trimming removed 0 bases at V and 7 bases at J, with 14 bases between. CDR1 is SGHKS, CDR2 YYEKEE, per germline (reference sequence). This CDR3 has 15 amino acids. Here the CDR3 DNA reads TGTGCCAGCAGCTTGGAAACAGAGTGGAGTAACATTCAGTACTTC. It specifies CASSLETEWSNIQYF.

Points on this clonotype: The germline gene is not matched at one end of the junction; a read error may be the cause. V is TRBV24-1 and J is TRBJ2-1; perhaps TRBD2 as D (5 bases). Germline V gene lookup returns CDR1 KGHDR and CDR2 SFDVKD. This CDR3 is built from 15 residues. The CDR3 sequence is CTTSDFGSVDNEQFF. The CDR3 DNA reads TGTACCACCAGTGATTTCGGTAGCGTAGACAATGAGCAGTTCTTC.

This chain joins TRBV11-2 and TRBJ2-7; D tentatively fits TRBD1 or TRBD2 (5 bases each). Trimming shortened V by 0 bases and J by 6 bases, and 12 bases separated the two germline ends. This CDR3 has 14 residues. Germline CDR1 is SGHAT and CDR2 is FQNNGV. The chain's CDR3 is CASSLDGRDVEQYF. The CDR3 DNA sequence: TGTGCCAGCAGCTTAGACGGCAGGGACGTCGAGCAGTACTTC. The whole variable domain, filled in from reference TRBV11-2 and TRBJ2-7, reads EAGVAQSPRYKIIEKRQSVAFWCNPISGHATLYWYQQILGQGPKLLIQFQNNGVVDDSQLPKDRFSAERLKGVDSTLKIQPAKLEDSAVYLCASSLDGRDVEQYFGPGTRLTVT.

The V and J genes are TRBV4-2 and TRBJ1-5; D is possibly TRBD1 (5 bases). The CDR3 has 15 residues. Trimming removed 10 bases from V and 7 bases from J, with 23 bases in between. Germline CDR1 is LGHNA and CDR2 is YNFKEQ. CDR3 residues: CANRQEWGRGQPQHF. CDR3 DNA: TGTGCCAACAGACAAGAGTGGGGAAGGGGACAGCCCCAGCATTTT.

Concerning this clonotype itself: This likely comes from a read error, as the CDR3 has no conserved phenylalanine or tryptophan at its end. The chain employs TRBV29-1 and TRBJ2-3, with D perhaps assigned TRBD1 or TRBD2 (5 bases each). The CDR3 has 13 residues. The germline gives CDR1 SQVTM, CDR2 ANQGSEA. The CDR3 loop is CSVETGAGDTQYL. Here the CDR3 DNA reads TGCAGCGTTGAAACCGGGGCTGGAGATACCCAGTATTTG.

Only one count was recorded for this clonotype. The rearrangement links TRBV10-3 to TRBJ1-5; D might be TRBD1 (6 bases). Germline assignment: CDR1 ENHRY and CDR2 SYGVKD. This CDR3 has 13 amino acids. With 8 bases removed from V and 5 bases from J, the gap between germline ends came to 13 bases. DNA of the CDR3: TGTGCCATCGGTAGACAGGTGGATCAGCCCCAGCATTTT. Translating gives CAIGRQVDQPQHF.

CDR3 nucleotide sequence: TGCAGCGTTCGGGACAGCGCGCAGACCCAGTACTTC. Protein product: CSVRDSAQTQYF. The chain joins TRBV29-1 to TRBJ2-5; TRBD1 agrees at 7 bases. Germline V lookup: CDR1 SQVTM, CDR2 ANQGSEA. The ends lost 5 bases at V and 6 bases at J; junction bases unmatched: 6. The CDR3 is 12 amino acids.

The table lists this clonotype with a count of one. At one end the junction does not follow the germline gene, possibly because of a read error. V and J are TRBV6-2 or TRBV6-3 and TRBJ2-3; D is undetermined. Germline CDR1 is MNHEY and CDR2 is SVGEGT. The CDR3 totals 14 residues. The CDR3 sequence: CTSSTTPITYTQYF. DNA for the CDR3: TGTACCAGCAGCACGACACCGATCACATATACGCAGTATTTT.

CDR3 residues: CASNVQPTANYGYTF. Here the CDR3 DNA reads TGTGCCAGCAACGTACAACCGACAGCTAACTATGGCTACACCTTC. The chain has TRBV11-1 and TRBJ1-2, with a possible D match to TRBD1 (5 bases). Germline V CDR1 and CDR2: SGHAT, FQDESV (reference sequence). The CDR3 runs to 15 residues. V lost 7 bases and J 0 bases, leaving 15 bases between the germline ends.

This clonotype was seen a few times. This chain joins TRBV11-2 and TRBJ2-2; D gene unclear. The germline gives CDR1 SGHAT, CDR2 FQNNGV. The CDR3 runs 13 residues. Trimming cost V 6 bases and J 6 bases, with 11 bases left between them. This CDR3 reads CASSLKVAGELFF. CDR3 DNA sequence: TGTGCCAGCAGTCTAAAAGTGGCCGGGGAGCTGTTTTTT.